Below, 3 T cell receptor beta chains from the same sample are listed, as sequenced in a study of control samples from healthy donors and cancer patients. Sequencing used immunoSEQ multiplex PCR; TCRdb keeps in-frame clones, though not all of them. The table includes over 100,000 clones, 75% to 95% detected once. The material sequenced was blood. Source of these receptors: a man aged 40-49 years in good health.

The chain joins TRBV2 to TRBJ1-2, with 7 bases aligning to TRBD1. The germline V gene has CDR1 SNHLY and CDR2 FYNNEI. V shed 8 bases and J 7 bases; nucleotides not matched to a gene: 13. The CDR3 contains 14 residues. CDR3 sequence: CASGVTGESGGYTF. CDR3 DNA: TGTGCCAGCGGGGTCACAGGGGAATCGGGTGGCTACACCTTC.

The genes are TRBV4-1 and TRBJ1-2; D is uncertain. V gave up 0 bases and J gave up 2 bases, with 13 bases separating them. Germline loops: CDR1 MGHRA, CDR2 YSYEKL. The CDR3 covers 16 residues. The chain's CDR3 is CASSQDHEEANYGYTF. CDR3 nucleotide sequence: TGCGCCAGCAGCCAAGATCATGAGGAGGCAAACTATGGCTACACCTTC.

The CDR3 DNA reads as TGTGCCAGCAGTCCTGACAGGGCCGGGCCCCAGCATTTT. Translation: CASSPDRAGPQHF. The chain joins TRBV3-1 (or the pseudogene TRBV3-2) to TRBJ1-5, with 7 bases matching TRBD1. Germline V gives CDR1 LGHDT, CDR2 YNNKEL (reference sequence). V gave up 6 bases and J gave up 9 bases; unmatched junction bases: 8. The CDR3 covers 13 residues.